Following are 4 T cell receptor beta chains from one sample sequenced in a study of blood T cell repertoires in COVID-19. Sequenced by immunoSEQ multiplex PCR; TCRdb stores in-frame clones only, minus some. The table has a few hundred thousand clones, 89% seen once. Material: peripheral blood. Receptors originate from a young man who had recovered from COVID-19.

The genes are TRBV5-4 and TRBJ2-1; D is unclear. CDR1 is SGHNT, CDR2 YYREEE, per germline (reference sequence). V was clipped by 3 bases and J by 0 bases, with 7 bases between them. The length of the CDR3 is 14 residues. The DNA for the CDR3 is TGTGCCAGCAGCTCGTCAGGCTCCTACAATGAGCAGTTCTTC. Amino acid sequence: CASSSSGSYNEQFF.

This clone is a singleton in its sample. The chain is built from TRBV9 and TRBJ1-5, with D perhaps matching TRBD1 (6 bases). Germline-derived CDR1 and CDR2 are SGDLS and YYNGEE. The CDR3 covers 15 residues. V was pared by 6 bases and J by 6 bases, with 19 bases between. CDR3 amino acids: CASTPLGAGGQPQHF. CDR3 in DNA: TGTGCCAGCACCCCGTTGGGGGCGGGAGGTCAGCCCCAGCATTTT.

The chain recombines TRBV6-5 with TRBJ1-3, with TRBD1 as a possible D gene (5 bases). Trimming cost V 2 bases and J 10 bases, with 18 bases left between them. The CDR3 contains 15 residues. Germline V gene sequence: CDR1 MNHEY, CDR2 SVGAGI. Written as DNA, the CDR3 is TGTGCCAGCAGTTACGGGGGAGGCTCTGGAACAACCATATATTTT. Its translation is CASSYGGGSGTTIYF.

Only a few counts were recorded for this clone. The chain joins TRBV3-1 (or the pseudogene TRBV3-2) to TRBJ1-6, with unresolved D. V was shortened by 5 bases and J by 10 bases, with 18 bases between the two germline ends. Germline CDR1 reads LGHDT; CDR2 reads YNNKEL (reference sequence). The CDR3 contains 15 residues. Written as DNA, the CDR3 is TGTGCCAGCAGCAACGACTTTTTAGAGGAGTCACCCCTCCACTTT. Its protein product is CASSNDFLEESPLHF.